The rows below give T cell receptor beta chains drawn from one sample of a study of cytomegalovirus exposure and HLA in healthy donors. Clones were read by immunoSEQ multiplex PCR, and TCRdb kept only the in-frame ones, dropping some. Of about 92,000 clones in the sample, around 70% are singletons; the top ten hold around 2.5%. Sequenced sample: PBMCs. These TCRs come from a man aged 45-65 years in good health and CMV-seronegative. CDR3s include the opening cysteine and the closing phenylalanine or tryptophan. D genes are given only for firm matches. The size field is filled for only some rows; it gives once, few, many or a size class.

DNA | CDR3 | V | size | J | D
TGTGCCAGCAGTTTATCCACGGGGTCGTCTGGAAACACCATATATTTT | CASSLSTGSSGNTIYF | TRBV28 | - | TRBJ1-3 | -
TGTGCCAGCAGCTTGGGTACGGGATCTAATGAAAAACTGTTTTTT | CASSLGTGSNEKLFF | TRBV5-6 | - | TRBJ1-4 | -
TGTGCCAGCAGCTTAACCCGCAGCTCTGGGGCCAACGTCCTGACTTTC | CASSLTRSSGANVLTF | TRBV7-2 | - | TRBJ2-6 | -
TGTGCCATAACGACAGGGGTGAACACTGAAGCTTTCTTT | CAITTGVNTEAFF | TRBV10-3 | - | TRBJ1-1 | TRBD1
TGTGCCAGCAGTGCGGGGAGGTCCCACTATGGCTACACCTTC | CASSAGRSHYGYTF | TRBV2 | - | TRBJ1-2 | -
TGCGCCAGCAGCCAGGCTGCGTCGGGTGCCCAGCCCCAGCATTTT | CASSQAASGAQPQHF | TRBV4-3 | - | TRBJ1-5 | -
TGTGCCAGCAGTTTCGATAGGGGTCGAGAGACCCAGTACTTC | CASSFDRGRETQYF | TRBV7-2 | - | TRBJ2-5 | -
TGTGCCAGCAGCCAGGACAGGGTTCGTGAAAAACTGTTTTTT | CASSQDRVREKLFF | TRBV6-1 | - | TRBJ1-4 | TRBD1
TGTGCTAGTGGCCCCCGAGGCGCAACTAATGAAAAACTGTTTTTT | CASGPRGATNEKLFF | TRBV12-5 | once | TRBJ1-4 | -
TGTGCCAGCAGCTTAAGAGGTAATGAGCAGTTCTTC | CASSLRGNEQFF | TRBV7-2 | once | TRBJ2-1 | -
TGTGCCAGCAGCGAGGGACCGGGACTCCCGCCCTACGAGCAGTACTTC | CASSEGPGLPPYEQYF | TRBV9 | few | TRBJ2-7 | -
TGTGCCAGCAGCTTATCACAGGGTCCCTACAATGAGCAGTTCTTC | CASSLSQGPYNEQFF | TRBV7-6 | - | TRBJ2-1 | -
TGTGCCTGGAGTCGCAACAGCGGTTTTGAAGCTTTCTTT | CAWSRNSGFEAFF | TRBV30 | - | TRBJ1-1 | -
TGTGCCAGCAGCTCTCGACAGGCTGCAACTAATGAAAAACTGTTTTTT | CASSSRQAATNEKLFF | TRBV7-9 | - | TRBJ1-4 | -
TGTGCCACAAAAGACAGGCACCGCTCCTATAATTCACCCCTCCACTTT | CATKDRHRSYNSPLHF | TRBV19 | - | TRBJ1-6 | -
TGCGCCAGCAGCTTGGGGGGACTTGTGGAGACCCAGTACTTC | CASSLGGLVETQYF | TRBV5-1 | - | TRBJ2-5 | -
TGTGCCAGCACCCCGGGCCGCAGGGACACAGATACGCAGTATTTT | CASTPGRRDTDTQYF | TRBV6-6 | - | TRBJ2-3 | -
TGTGCCACCAGCAGAGAAGGAGGGGCCCAAGAGACCCAGTACTTC | CATSREGGAQETQYF | TRBV15 | - | TRBJ2-5 | -
TGTGCCAGCAGCTTAGGGATCGCAGGGGGCAAGTCCAAAAACATTCAGTACTTC | CASSLGIAGGKSKNIQYF | TRBV7-2 | once | TRBJ2-4 | TRBD1
TGTGCCAGCAGCCAGAGCGGGAATACAGGGGGCGCCTATGGCTACACCTTC | CASSQSGNTGGAYGYTF | TRBV4-2 | few | TRBJ1-2 | TRBD1
TGTGCCAGCAGCCCCGGGGCCTACAATGAGCAGTTCTTC | CASSPGAYNEQFF | TRBV28 | - | TRBJ2-1 | -
TGTGCCAGCAGTGACAGGGGGTTTAATCAGCCCCAGCATTTT | CASSDRGFNQPQHF | TRBV2 | - | TRBJ1-5 | TRBD1
TGTGCCAGCAGCCAAGGTGGTAGTGAAAAACTGTTTTTT | CASSQGGSEKLFF | TRBV14 | few | TRBJ1-4 | -
TGTGCCAGCAGCTTAGAGGGAGGGTCAACCAATCAGCCCCAGCATTTT | CASSLEGGSTNQPQHF | TRBV7-9 | once | TRBJ1-5 | -
TGTGCCAGCAGTTACCAAGACAGCTACGAGCAGTACTTC | CASSYQDSYEQYF | TRBV27 | once | TRBJ2-7 | -
TGCGCCAGCAGCCAAGATGGGCAGGGAGGACAGCCCCAGCATTTT | CASSQDGQGGQPQHF | TRBV4-1 | - | TRBJ1-5 | -
TGTGCCATCAGTGAGGGGACAGGGAGTGAAAAACTGTTTTTT | CAISEGTGSEKLFF | TRBV10-3 | - | TRBJ1-4 | TRBD1
TGTGCCAGCAGCTTAGAGGCAGGGGGTTGGAAATATAATTCACCCCTCCACTTT | CASSLEAGGWKYNSPLHF | TRBV7-9 | few | TRBJ1-6 | TRBD1
TGTGCCAGCAGCCGGGGACAGGCTTTCTATGGCTACACCTTC | CASSRGQAFYGYTF | TRBV7-9 | - | TRBJ1-2 | TRBD1
TGCGCCAGCAGCGTGACAGGGGGTCGCACTTATGGCTACACCTTC | CASSVTGGRTYGYTF | TRBV5-1 | - | TRBJ1-2 | TRBD1
TGTGCCAGCAGTGAAGCCACTAGAAGTGAGCAGTTCTTC | CASSEATRSEQFF | TRBV2 | - | TRBJ2-1 | -
TGCGCCAGCAGCGCGGACGCGAGGGTTCGAAAAGAGACCCAGTACTTC | CASSADARVRKETQYF | TRBV5-1 | - | TRBJ2-5 | -
TGTGCCAGCAGGGGGGGTTGGGACACAGATACGCAGTATTTT | CASRGGWDTDTQYF | TRBV6-5 | - | TRBJ2-3 | -
TGTGCCAGCAGCCAAATCCCAGGGGGGGCCAACGTCCTGACTTTC | CASSQIPGGANVLTF | TRBV14 | few | TRBJ2-6 | -
TGCGCCAGCAGCCAAGGGGGGAGACAGGGGACCCAGTACTTC | CASSQGGRQGTQYF | TRBV4-3 | - | TRBJ2-5 | TRBD1
TGCGCCAGCAGCTTGACAGGGGGCGCCCCGGGCTACACCTTC | CASSLTGGAPGYTF | TRBV5-1 | - | TRBJ1-2 | TRBD1
TGTGTCAGCAGTGAAATGGTAGCACGGAACATTCAGTACTTC | CVSSEMVARNIQYF | TRBV6-1 | - | TRBJ2-4 | -
TGTGCCAGCTCACCACCCTTCGGCAGGGGGCAGGTCTATGGCTACACCTTC | CASSPPFGRGQVYGYTF | TRBV18 | - | TRBJ1-2 | TRBD1
TGTGCCAGCAGCCCCTCGACGGGAATAACTGGGGCCAACGTCCTGACTTTC | CASSPSTGITGANVLTF | TRBV27 | few | TRBJ2-6 | -
TGTGCCTGGAGTGGATCGGGGGACTTGGCCGGGGAGCTGTTTTTT | CAWSGSGDLAGELFF | TRBV30 | - | TRBJ2-2 | -
TGTGCTAGCAGCCTAGCGGTGGGGGGGTACAATGAGCAGTTCTTC | CASSLAVGGYNEQFF | TRBV7-7 | - | TRBJ2-1 | TRBD2
TGTGCCAGCAGCCCGACGGGAGGGAGGGTGAGGTCGAACACCATATATTTT | CASSPTGGRVRSNTIYF | TRBV7-2 | few | TRBJ1-3 | -
TGTGCCAGCAGTGAAGGACAGGGAATCAATCAGCCCCAGCATTTT | CASSEGQGINQPQHF | TRBV25-1 | - | TRBJ1-5 | TRBD1
TGTGCCAGCAGTGAATACAGGGGCCCTACGCAGTATTTT | CASSEYRGPTQYF | TRBV2 | - | TRBJ2-3 | TRBD1
TGTGCCAGCAGTTACTCACCCAGGGCACGGGCCTATGGCTACACCTTC | CASSYSPRARAYGYTF | TRBV6-5 | - | TRBJ1-2 | -
TGTGCCAGTACTCTAGACAGAGGGGAAGCTTTCTTT | CASTLDRGEAFF | TRBV19 | - | TRBJ1-1 | -
TGCGCCAGCAGCTTATCCAGGGTTCAAGAGACCCAGTACTTC | CASSLSRVQETQYF | TRBV5-1 | - | TRBJ2-5 | -
TGTGCCAGTAGTATTGCGGGACAGGGGGAAAAGTCGAAGCATTTT | CASSIAGQGEKSKHF | TRBV19 | - | TRBJ1-5 | TRBD1
TGCAGCGTTGGCGACGGGTATGGGGCCAACGTCCTGACTTTC | CSVGDGYGANVLTF | TRBV29-1 | - | TRBJ2-6 | -
TGCGCCAGCAGCCAAGAATCAGGCGGGGGGTTCCACGGGGAGCTGTTTTTT | CASSQESGGGFHGELFF | TRBV4-3 | - | TRBJ2-2 | TRBD2
TGTGCCAGTAGTTCGGCTAGCGGGGGGGAAGAGACCCAGTACTTC | CASSSASGGEETQYF | TRBV19 | once | TRBJ2-5 | TRBD2
TGTGCCAGCAGCTTGAACAGGGGGGGGGCTGAAGCTTTCTTT | CASSLNRGGAEAFF | TRBV5-4 | few | TRBJ1-1 | TRBD1